This TCR beta chain emerged from a study of T-cell memory formation after mild COVID-19. Study conclusions and caveats: Second-wave clones with a day 37 peak had unconfirmed SARS-CoV-2 specificity. The study found contracting CD4+ clones mainly in CM and EM and contracting CD8+ clones in EMRA. Cross-reactive memory apparently joined, as some responding clones appeared in pre-infection memory. Whereas later expanders leaned CD4+, clones contracting day 15 to 85 showed a balanced CD4/CD8 makeup.

The CDR3 runs 13 residues. J lost 7 bases, V lost 4 bases, and 8 bases had no gene match. Germline V gives CDR1 GTSNPN, CDR2 SVGIG (reference sequence). From the 5' RACE reads, TCRdb called clonotypes with MiXCR, one entry per CDR3 protein. The data contain around 200,000 distinct CDR3 sequences, about a sixth of them singletons. This clonotype was detected only a few times. Its matching antigen is unknown. The source material was PBMCs or a T cell subset sorted from them (not recorded which). The sequence came from an adult woman who had mild COVID-19 (a few samples of this study predate the infection). Cell type and time point are not known. The chain links TRBV30 to TRBJ2-7; 9 nucleotides align to TRBD1. In nucleotides, the CDR3 is TGTGCCTGGACTAACAGGGGGCGCCGGGAGCAGTACTTC. It yields the protein CAWTNRGRREQYF.